This T cell receptor (beta chain) was recorded in a study of cytomegalovirus exposure and HLA in healthy donors. Researchers ran the PCR with 60 Vbeta and 13 Jbeta primers. Generated by immunoSEQ multiplex PCR, the TCRdb table keeps only in-frame clones and is missing some. This sample has roughly 78,000 clones, with around 60% found just once. This CDR3 is 16 amino acids long. CDR1 and CDR2 from the germline V gene are MNHEY and SVGAGI. V lost 4 bases, J lost 2 bases, and 9 bases stayed unmatched. General observations from the study: TRBV6-2, TRBV6-3 and other indistinguishable V segments were excluded.

Comment on this clone: The antigen remains undetermined.

Sequencing input: PBMCs. V is TRBV6-5 and J is TRBJ2-3, with 7 bases aligning to TRBD2. The origin of this receptor is a man aged 25-45 years in good health and CMV-seropositive. CDR3 in DNA: TGTGCCAGCAGTTTGACTGGCGGGAGCTTCACAGATACGCAGTATTTT. Translating it yields CASSLTGGSFTDTQYF.